The entry below describes one TCR beta chain. The antigen is unknown. These data are taken from a study of T cells in localized non-small cell lung cancer. Only in-frame clones appear in the TCRdb table, and some are missing; sequencing was by immunoSEQ multiplex PCR. The table lists hundreds of clones, about 16% of them singletons. The study, taken as a whole, reports: Sequencing involved a lone tumor region, leaving heterogeneity possible. Higher T cell density in the blood was associated with longer overall survival, whereas higher adjacent-lung clonality associated with shorter survival.

Lacking atypia, the adjacent lung had been sampled at least 2 cm away from the tumor margin. This CDR3 is 15 amino acids long. Germline V gene sequence: CDR1 LNHNV, CDR2 YYDKDF (reference sequence). With 5 bases clipped from V and 0 bases from J, the junction kept 4 bases outside the gene matches. Sequencing was performed on normal lung tissue next to the tumor, taken before any cancer treatment. This chain uses TRBV15 with TRBJ2-1, with 7 bases fitting TRBD1. This receptor was taken from a male donor at least 60 years old with stage I lung adenocarcinoma. CDR3 sequence reads: CATSGRTGSYNEQFF. The CDR3 DNA is TGTGCCACCAGCGGAAGGACAGGCTCCTACAATGAGCAGTTCTTC. The whole variable domain, filled in from reference TRBV15 and TRBJ2-1, reads DAMVIQNPRYQVTQFGKPVTLSCSQTLNHNVMYWYQQKSSQAPKLLFHYYDKDFNNEADTPDNFQSRRPNTSFCFLDIRSPGLGDTAMYLCATSGRTGSYNEQFFGPGTRLTVL.